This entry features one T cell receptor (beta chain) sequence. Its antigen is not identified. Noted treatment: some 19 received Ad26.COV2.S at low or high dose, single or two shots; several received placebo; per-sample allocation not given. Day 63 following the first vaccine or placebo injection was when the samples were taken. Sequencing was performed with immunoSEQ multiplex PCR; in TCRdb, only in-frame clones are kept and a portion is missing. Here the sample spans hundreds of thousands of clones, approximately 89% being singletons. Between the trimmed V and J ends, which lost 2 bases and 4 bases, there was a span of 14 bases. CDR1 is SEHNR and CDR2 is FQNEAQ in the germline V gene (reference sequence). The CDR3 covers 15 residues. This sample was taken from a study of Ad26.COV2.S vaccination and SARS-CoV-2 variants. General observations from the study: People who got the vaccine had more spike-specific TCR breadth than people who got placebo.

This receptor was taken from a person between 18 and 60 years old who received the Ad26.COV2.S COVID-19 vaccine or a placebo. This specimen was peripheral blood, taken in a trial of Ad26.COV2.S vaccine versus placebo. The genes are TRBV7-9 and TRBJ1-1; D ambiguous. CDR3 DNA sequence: TGTGCCAGCAGCTTAAAAAGCGCAGTAAGCACTGAAGCTTTCTTT. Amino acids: CASSLKSAVSTEAFF. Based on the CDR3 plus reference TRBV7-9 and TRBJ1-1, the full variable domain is DTGVSQNPRHKITKRGQNVTFRCDPISEHNRLYWYRQTLGQGPEFLTYFQNEAQLEKSRLLSDRFSAERPKGSFSTLEIQRTEQGDSAMYLCASSLKSAVSTEAFFGQGTRLTVV.